Below, 17 T cell receptor beta chains from the same sample are listed, as sequenced in a study of identical twins. Using its own MiXCR run on the 5' RACE reads, TCRdb lists one record per CDR3 protein. The data contain around 1.7 million distinct CDR3 sequences, under 35% of them singletons. Sequenced: cord blood. These receptors were obtained from a newborn girl in good health.

This clonotype appeared a few times. This chain connects TRBV5-6 to TRBJ2-3, with 10 bases aligning to TRBD1. This CDR3 contains 19 residues. V gave up 3 bases and J gave up 2 bases; unmatched junction bases: 15. Germline V gene data show CDR1 as SGHDT and CDR2 as YYEEEE. The CDR3 protein is CASSSGWDRGWVYTDTQYF. The CDR3 DNA is TGTGCCAGCAGCTCTGGTTGGGACAGGGGATGGGTCTACACAGATACGCAGTATTTT.

The V gene is TRBV20-1, the J gene TRBJ1-2; TRBD1 is a possible D gene (6 bases). The germline V gene encodes CDR1 DFQATT and CDR2 SNEGSKA (reference sequence). V was clipped by 1 base and J by 0 bases, with 12 bases between them. There are 15 residues in the CDR3. CDR3 protein: CSARGRTATNYGYTF. CDR3 coding DNA: TGCAGTGCTAGAGGCCGGACAGCAACTAACTATGGCTACACCTTC.

The rearrangement uses TRBV24-1 and TRBJ1-5; 9 positions match TRBD1. Germline V gives CDR1 KGHDR, CDR2 SFDVKD. The V gene end was trimmed by 5 bases and the J gene end by 5 bases; junction bases not matched to a gene: 3. The CDR3 is 14 residues long. CDR3 bases: TGTGCCACCAGTGGTACAGGGGGCGATCAGCCCCAGCATTTT. Protein sequence: CATSGTGGDQPQHF.

The rearrangement uses TRBV19 and TRBJ2-2, with 7 bases aligning to TRBD1. Germline trimming cut 6 bases from V and 5 bases from J; bases unmatched to any gene: 12. The CDR3 sequence is 16 residues long. Germline V gene data show CDR1 as LNHDA and CDR2 as SQIVND (reference sequence). The CDR3 DNA sequence: TGTGCCAGTAGCCCGGGACAGTCCCCGAGGACCGGGGAGCTGTTTTTT. Amino acid sequence: CASSPGQSPRTGELFF.

The rearrangement joins TRBV5-1 to TRBJ1-1, with 9 bases matching TRBD1. This CDR3 is 15 amino acids long. The J segment lost 4 bases and the V segment lost 4 bases, leaving 8 bases of the junction unmatched. CDR1 and CDR2 (germline): SGHRS, YFSETQ. The CDR3 here is CASSPTGGEATEAFF. The CDR3 nucleotides read TGCGCCAGCAGCCCGACAGGGGGAGAGGCCACTGAAGCTTTCTTT.

The table lists this clonotype with a few counts. V usage is TRBV12-3 or TRBV12-4 and J usage is TRBJ2-1; 13 nucleotides agree with TRBD2. The CDR3 is made up of 16 amino acids. V lost 6 bases and J lost 9; bases outside the gene matches: 11. As DNA, the CDR3 is TGTGCCAGCAGCCCGAAACTAGCGGGGGGGCCTGGTGAGCAGTTCTTC. It translates to CASSPKLAGGPGEQFF.

This clonotype has only a few counts. The chain recombines TRBV27 with TRBJ2-7, with TRBD2 as a possible D gene (5 bases). Germline V CDR1 and CDR2: MNHEY, SMNVEV (reference sequence). Trimming removed 3 bases at V and 7 bases at J, with 16 bases between. This CDR3 spans 14 amino acids. In nucleotides, the CDR3 is TGTGCCAGCAGTTTGACCGGCCCACCGGGGGAGCAGTACTTC. This encodes CASSLTGPPGEQYF.

The CDR3 bases are TGCGCCAGCAGTGACCTCGGACTAGCGCGGACAGATACGCAGTATTTT. It yields the protein CASSDLGLARTDTQYF. This rearrangement joins TRBV10-2 to TRBJ2-3, with TRBD2 matching 9 bases. V lost 3 bases to trimming and J lost 3 bases; unmatched junction nucleotides: 7. Germline V gene sequence: CDR1 WSHSY, CDR2 SAAADI. The CDR3 is 16 residues long.

The V call is TRBV20-1, the J call TRBJ2-1, with 12 bases matching TRBD2. This CDR3 is 11 amino acids long. V was clipped by 3 bases and J by 12 bases; unmatched bases: 0. CDR1 and CDR2 (germline): DFQATT, SNEGSKA (reference sequence). The chain's CDR3 is CSARGLAGQFF. CDR3 DNA: TGCAGTGCTAGGGGACTAGCGGGGCAGTTCTTC.

The J gene is TRBJ2-1, the V gene TRBV20-1; TRBD2 matches at 11 bases. The CDR3 covers 18 residues. V was pared by 5 bases and J by 3 bases, with 15 bases of the junction left unmatched. Germline CDR1 reads DFQATT; CDR2 reads SNEGSKA (reference sequence). CDR3 nucleotides: TGCAGTGCTCTTCGGACTAGCGGGCCTTACCTCCGCTACAATGAGCAGTTCTTC. It codes for CSALRTSGPYLRYNEQFF.

The J gene is TRBJ1-1, the V gene TRBV3-1, with D uncertain. In germline, CDR1 is LGHDT, CDR2 YNNKEL (reference sequence). Trimming took off 4 bases at V and 6 bases at J, with 12 bases between the two ends. The CDR3 has 13 residues. DNA of the CDR3: TGTGCCAGCAGCCGGGTTAAGAGGGCTGAAGCTTTCTTT. As protein: CASSRVKRAEAFF.

The gene calls are TRBV7-2 and TRBJ2-1, with D maybe TRBD2 (6 bases). CDR3 length: 13 amino acids. Germline CDR1 SGHTA, CDR2 FQGNSA. Trimming removed 5 bases at V and 10 bases at J, with 15 bases between. This CDR3 is CASSRYLATEQFF. CDR3 nucleotide sequence: TGTGCCAGCAGCCGATACCTAGCGACCGAGCAGTTCTTC.

The rearrangement links TRBV20-1 to TRBJ1-2; D call uncertain. V was cut by 6 bases and J by 5 bases, with 16 bases left in between. The germline gives CDR1 DFQATT, CDR2 SNEGSKA (reference sequence). The CDR3 consists of 13 residues. CDR3 region: CSAVPGVGYGYTF. The CDR3, as DNA: TGCAGTGCCGTTCCCGGAGTAGGGTATGGCTACACCTTC.

About this clonotype itself: One end of the junction does not line up with germline, which may come from a read error. V and J are TRBV28 and TRBJ2-3, with 13 bases that match TRBD2. The V gene's germline CDR1 is MDHEN and CDR2 SYDVKM. The CDR3 totals 16 residues. In DNA form, the CDR3 reads TGTGCCAGCGGTTTCCAACTAGCGGGAGGGGGTGATACGCAGTATTTT. Translated, it gives CASGFQLAGGGDTQYF.

The rearrangement uses TRBV18 and TRBJ1-1, with D perhaps TRBD1 (5 bases). V was trimmed by 5 bases and J by 0 bases, leaving 16 bases between them. This CDR3 region has 16 residues. Germline-derived CDR1 and CDR2 are KGHSH and LQKENI. CDR3 sequence: CASSATETAMNTEAFF. CDR3 coding DNA: TGTGCCAGCTCAGCTACGGAGACAGCCATGAACACTGAAGCTTTCTTT.

This chain uses TRBV7-2 with TRBJ2-7, with 13 bases identical to TRBD2. The length of the CDR3 is 17 residues. V shed 2 bases, J shed 0 bases, and the junction held 4 bases outside the gene matches. CDR1 SGHTA and CDR2 FQGNSA come from the germline V gene. CDR3: CASSLFRTSGSSYEQYF. CDR3 nucleotides: TGTGCCAGCAGCTTATTCCGGACTAGCGGGAGCTCCTACGAGCAGTACTTC.

V gene TRBV2 combines with J gene TRBJ2-5, with a possible D match to TRBD2 (6 bases). V was cut by 6 bases and J by 11 bases, with 22 bases left in between. Germline CDR1 is SNHLY and CDR2 is FYNNEI. CDR3 length: 14 amino acids. CDR3 DNA: TGTGCCAGCAGCGTCGGGGACTTAAAAAATGAGCAGTACTTC. Its protein is CASSVGDLKNEQYF.